This record concerns one T cell receptor beta chain sequence. The table lists this clone with many counts. It lacks a known antigen. The record has no base qualities; no much larger clone is one base away. At the junction V is shortened by 5 bases and J by 5 bases, with 18 bases in between. The germline V gene (reference sequence) specifies LNHDA as CDR1 and SQIVND as CDR2. The CDR3 holds 15 amino acids from the cysteine to the phenylalanine. Only CDR3 DNA remains: 45 bases, in frame from the first base. This specimen comes from a study of metastatic and nonmetastatic thyroid tumors (dated by TCRdb to the early 2020s). Regarding the complete study: Repertoires from peripheral blood and from tumor or nodule tissue samples of malignant and benign thyroid patients were compared. What the research found in general, with its limitations: In both blood and tumor samples, TCR beta diversity was reported to be significantly higher in malignant tumors than in benign nodules.

The receptor library was made with PCR. Sequencing took place on an Illumina HiSeq 4000. High-throughput sequencing was used to profile the CDR3 region of the TCR beta-chain in every patient. The published analysis was carried out like this. A classifier to discriminate distant-metastatic papillary thyroid cancer patients was built from CDR3 differences across clinicopathological groups. The Shannon index was used to assess repertoire diversity, and the Morisita-Horn index was used to assess tumor-blood repertoire similarity. TCRdb reprocessed the public reads (quality trimming at Q25 with fastp, clone calling with MiXCR) and kept in-frame beta chains. These V and J calls are TCRdb output, not the study's own analysis. Across this sample there are fewer than 40,000 clones, with around 30% seen only once. 30% to 40% of the sample rests with the top ten. None of the patients had been given any treatment before thyroid surgery. Using T-cell receptor beta sequencing, the study looked back at clinical samples from patients collected from the early 2010s to the late 2010s.

The chain employs TRBV19 and TRBJ1-1; the D region possibly corresponds to TRBD1 (6 bases align). This sequence was found in a female donor with papillary thyroid cancer or a benign thyroid nodule (not recorded which). Some clones in this sample may be carry-over from other donors' samples. Sequencing was performed on blood. Here is the DNA: TGTGCCAGTAGTCCAGGGAGGGGGGATAGAACTGAAGCTTTCTTT. Its translation reads: CASSPGRGDRTEAFF.